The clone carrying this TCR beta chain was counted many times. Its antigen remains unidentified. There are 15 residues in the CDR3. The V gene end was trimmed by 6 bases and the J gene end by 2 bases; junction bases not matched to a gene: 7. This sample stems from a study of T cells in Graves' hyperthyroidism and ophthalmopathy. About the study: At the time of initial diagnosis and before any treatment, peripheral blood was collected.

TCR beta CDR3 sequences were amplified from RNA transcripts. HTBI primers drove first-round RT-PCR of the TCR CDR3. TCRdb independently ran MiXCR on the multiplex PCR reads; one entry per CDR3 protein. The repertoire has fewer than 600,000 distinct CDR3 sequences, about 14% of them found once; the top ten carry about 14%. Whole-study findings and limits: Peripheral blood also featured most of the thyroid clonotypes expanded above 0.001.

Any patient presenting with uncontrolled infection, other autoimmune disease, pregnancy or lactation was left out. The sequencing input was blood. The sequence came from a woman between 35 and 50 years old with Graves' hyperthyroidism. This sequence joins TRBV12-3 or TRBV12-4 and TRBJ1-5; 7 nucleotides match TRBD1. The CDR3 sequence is CASSRGAGGNQPQHF. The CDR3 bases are TGTGCCAGCAGCAGGGGGGCAGGGGGCAATCAGCCCCAGCATTTT.